Ten or more counts support the clone carrying this T cell receptor (beta chain). TCR beta CDR3 regions were amplified from RNA. RT-PCR in the first round (using the HTBI primer set) targeted the TCR CDR3. TCRdb analysed the multiplex PCR reads with MiXCR anew, one entry per CDR3 protein. The sample lists over 350,000 distinct CDR3 sequences; about 14% were seen once. These data originate in a study of T cells in Graves' hyperthyroidism and ophthalmopathy. Whole-study context: The authors collected peripheral blood at initial diagnosis, before any treatment.

This CDR3 region has 14 residues. With 5 bases removed from V and 1 base from J, the gap between germline ends came to 11 bases. Those patients with uncontrolled infection, other autoimmune disease, pregnancy or lactation were excluded. Fresh peripheral blood, roughly 9.6 ml, was the source of the PBMCs. Sequenced: blood. The chain joins TRBV12-3 or TRBV12-4 to TRBJ1-1; unclear D gene. The TCR was taken from a man over 45 with Graves' ophthalmopathy. The CDR3 nucleotides are TGTGCCAGCAGTCGGACGGGGAAGAACACTGAAGCTTTCTTT. Translating it yields CASSRTGKNTEAFF.